The 7 T cell receptor beta chains listed next were all sequenced from one sample in a study of cytomegalovirus exposure and HLA in healthy donors (dated by TCRdb to the late 2010s). Library prep was done by the immunoSEQ multiplex PCR assay. The multiplex PCR relied on a mix of 60 forward primers for TCR Vbeta segments and 13 reverse primers for TCR Jbeta segments. TCRdb retrieved this table from immuneACCESS and kept in-frame rearrangements only. Not all clones are present; in checked studies, unresolved V genes account for under half, and no reason is known for the remainder. This sample lists 100,000 to 150,000 clones; approximately 17% were detected once. The ten largest clones add up to roughly 2.7% of the sample. The sequenced material came from PBMCs. These receptors originate from a female donor in good health and CMV-seropositive.

The chain couples TRBV4-3 to TRBJ1-2, with 9 bases identical to TRBD1. This CDR3 has 15 residues. The germline gives CDR1 LGHNA, CDR2 YSLEER. Germline trimming cut 4 bases from V and 4 bases from J; bases unmatched to any gene: 7. The CDR3 sequence: CASSLAGQGFYGYTF. For the CDR3, the DNA is TGCGCCAGCAGCCTCGCGGGACAGGGCTTCTATGGCTACACCTTC.

This clone was counted only a few times. V and J are TRBV27 and TRBJ2-7, with 9 bases matching TRBD1. Unmatched junction bases numbered 9, after V lost 7 bases and J lost 5 bases. Germline-derived CDR1 and CDR2 are MNHEY and SMNVEV (reference sequence). This CDR3 has 14 residues. CDR3 in DNA: TGTGCCAGCAAAATTACAGGGGGCCGGAACGAGCAGTACTTC. Translation gives CASKITGGRNEQYF.

This clone was observed a few times. V is TRBV5-1 and J is TRBJ2-7; 12 bases align to TRBD2. The germline V gene encodes CDR1 SGHRS and CDR2 YFSETQ. This CDR3 contains 16 residues. Germline trimming cut 4 bases from V and 2 bases from J; bases unmatched to any gene: 7. CDR3: CASSTMTSGGPYEQYF. The CDR3 DNA sequence: TGCGCCAGCAGCACAATGACTAGCGGGGGACCCTACGAGCAGTACTTC. The full variable domain, in which reference TRBV5-1 and TRBJ2-7 provide the parts outside the CDR3, is KAGVTQTPRYLIKTRGQQVTLSCSPISGHRSVSWYQQTPGQGLQFLFEYFSETQRNKGNFPGRFSGRQFSNSRSEMNVSTLELGDSALYLCASSTMTSGGPYEQYFGPGTRLTVT.

The chain is built from TRBV30 and TRBJ1-2; D not resolved. The length of the CDR3 is 13 residues. CDR1 is GTSNPN and CDR2 is SVGIG in the germline V gene (reference sequence). The germline V and J ends were trimmed by 3 bases and 3 bases, with 11 bases remaining between them. The CDR3 spells CAWRGGYYYGYTF. As DNA, the CDR3 is TGTGCCTGGAGAGGCGGTTACTACTATGGCTACACCTTC.

This chain uses TRBV5-4 with TRBJ1-6, with 8 bases matching TRBD1. This CDR3 comprises 15 residues. The germline V gene has CDR1 SGHNT and CDR2 YYREEE (reference sequence). Losses at the gene ends were 8 bases for V and 3 bases for J; bases not matched to a gene: 7. The CDR3 nucleotides read TGTGCCAGTACCAATGACAGGGGCTATAATTCACCCCTCCACTTT. Its protein product is CASTNDRGYNSPLHF.

The chain uses TRBV5-1 and TRBJ2-7; the D gene is possibly TRBD2 (6 bases). The germline CDR1 and CDR2 sequences are SGHRS and YFSETQ. There are 13 residues in the CDR3. Trimming removed 4 bases from V and 0 bases from J, with 8 bases in between. For the CDR3, the DNA is TGCGCCAGCAGCGTCGGGAGCTCCTACGAGCAGTACTTC. Translation gives CASSVGSSYEQYF.

The table lists this clone with a few counts. This sequence joins TRBV4-1 and TRBJ2-5; 9 nucleotides match TRBD2. The CDR3 length is 17 residues. The V gene's germline CDR1 is MGHRA and CDR2 YSYEKL. V was clipped by 5 bases and J by 5 bases; unmatched bases: 15. CDR3 sequence (DNA): TGCGCCAGCAGCGTAACCTCCTTAGCGGGAGTACGGGAGACCCAGTACTTC. It specifies CASSVTSLAGVRETQYF.